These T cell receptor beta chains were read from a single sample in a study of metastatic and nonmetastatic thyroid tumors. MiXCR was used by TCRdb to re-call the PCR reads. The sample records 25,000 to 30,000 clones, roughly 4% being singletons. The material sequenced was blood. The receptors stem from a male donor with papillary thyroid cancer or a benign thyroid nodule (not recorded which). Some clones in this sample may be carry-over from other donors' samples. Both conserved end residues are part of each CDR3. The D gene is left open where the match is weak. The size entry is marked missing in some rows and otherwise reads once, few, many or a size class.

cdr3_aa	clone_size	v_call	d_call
CASSKGEVWSYDNQPQHF	NA	TRBV19	NA
CASEMDTGGF	few	TRBV6-1	TRBD1
CASSPPGQLYGYTF	NA	TRBV28	TRBD1
CASSQDGSRSEAFF	NA	TRBV3-1	NA
CASSVAQHFYEQYF	many	TRBV9	NA
CSATLPRGSAAQPQHF	many	TRBV20-1	NA
CASTPTEKTGFGEQFF	NA	TRBV12-3/TRBV12-4	TRBD1
CAISESGPREKLFF	NA	TRBV10-3	NA
CASSAQGPDTQYF	few	TRBV9	NA
CGAHRTGWGQETQYF	few	TRBV20-1	TRBD1
CSVLGLAGGGDEQYF	many	TRBV20-1	TRBD2
CASSLEQGRYEAFF	NA	TRBV11-3	TRBD1
CSARIRPGTGTRAQETQYF	few	TRBV20-1	TRBD1
CAWRHRGSNTEAFF	many	TRBV30	TRBD1
CSARIGFQPQHF	few	TRBV20-1	NA
CASSFSPTGGFNSPLHF	NA	TRBV5-1	TRBD1
CATLSPGELFF	medium-sized	TRBV19	NA
CATSAGQGGRAFF	many	TRBV15	TRBD1
CASSLEGQGFGAFF	few	TRBV11-2	NA
CAISESLGGSYNEQFF	many	TRBV10-3	NA
CASRQTVGNTIYF	NA	TRBV6-2/TRBV6-3	NA
CAWSWGERLETGELFF	many	TRBV30	NA
CASRPDRVSGSNQPQHF	many	TRBV28	TRBD1
CASSKLAGGPETQYF	medium-sized	TRBV28	TRBD2
CASRVNSGRAYNEQFF	few	TRBV6-2/TRBV6-3	TRBD2
CASSLSMSGPYGYTF	few	TRBV27	NA
CASSIEGGTDTGELFF	many	TRBV19	NA
CASSRQQGGGNQPQHF	few	TRBV7-2	NA
CASIMDRYSYEQYF	few	TRBV6-1	NA
CASSYSIAGAYEQYF	medium-sized	TRBV6-5	NA
CASSYLRAGFGYNEQFF	few	TRBV6-9	TRBD2
CASSDAGESSYEQYF	medium-sized	TRBV2	TRBD2
CASSLEEIGTDTQYF	few	TRBV5-1	NA
CSAPSPPSSGRTSYNEQFF	many	TRBV20-1	TRBD2
CASSLADGLIEQFF	many	TRBV5-6	NA
CASSKREGLYTEYF	few	TRBV28	TRBD2
CASSGGQAAGELFF	many	TRBV9	NA
CASSRAGSNQPQHF	NA	TRBV6-2/TRBV6-3	NA
CASSSWDSYNEQFF	NA	TRBV28	NA
CSARDPSTDTQYF	many	TRBV20-1	NA
CASSFEGRGQYEQYF	few	TRBV11-2	NA
CASSADRGRGYTF	few	TRBV6-2/TRBV6-3	TRBD1
CASSPGLAAYNEQFF	many	TRBV9	TRBD2
CASSVGRGGSQAKNIQYF	NA	TRBV6-2/TRBV6-3	TRBD2
CASSARGLNTGELFF	few	TRBV11-3	TRBD1
CASSLDQGSDTQYF	NA	TRBV7-2	NA
CASSQGTPSQGGGTEAFF	NA	TRBV4-1	NA
CASSEVVRAGPQETQYF	many	TRBV6-1	NA
CASSYAGPYTEAFF	many	TRBV6-2/TRBV6-3	NA
CATSYLGQASYNEQFF	few	TRBV24-1	NA
CASSSLAGGHYEQYF	NA	TRBV12-3/TRBV12-4	TRBD2